A single sample is the source of the 16 T cell receptor beta chains below, sequenced in a study of T cell responses to AZD1222 COVID-19 vaccine. The assay was immunoSEQ multiplex PCR, and TCRdb's table has in-frame clones only and misses some. The sample includes over 130,000 clones. Sequences were obtained from peripheral blood. All receptors derive from an adult in good health.

This sequence joins TRBV5-1 and TRBJ2-1; D is possibly TRBD2 (6 bases). This CDR3 has 13 residues. Germline assignment: CDR1 SGHRS and CDR2 YFSETQ. The V gene lost 4 bases and the J gene lost 5 bases, with 10 bases spanning the gap. For the CDR3, the DNA is TGCGCCAGCAGCCATGGCGGGGACAATGAGCAGTTCTTC. Residues: CASSHGGDNEQFF.

The chain employs TRBV5-1 and TRBJ1-6; D might be TRBD1 (6 bases). This CDR3 contains 16 residues. Per the germline V gene, CDR1 is SGHRS and CDR2 is YFSETQ. The V end lost 4 bases, the J end lost 9 bases, and 20 bases lay between the germline ends. CDR3 DNA: TGCGCCAGCAGCCAGGGTGTTGTGGGGGCTTTTTCACCCCTCCACTTT. Protein sequence: CASSQGVVGAFSPLHF.

This chain joins TRBV7-2 and TRBJ2-3, with 11 bases that match TRBD1. This CDR3 has 16 amino acids. V was clipped by 5 bases and J by 5 bases; unmatched bases: 9. Germline V lookup: CDR1 SGHTA, CDR2 FQGNSA. The CDR3 region has the DNA TGTGCCAGCAGCCCGCCGGACAGGGGGCGAGTAGATACGCAGTATTTT. It codes for CASSPPDRGRVDTQYF.

The gene calls are TRBV5-8 and TRBJ2-5; TRBD1 or TRBD2 may be the D gene (6 bases each). The CDR3 contains 14 residues. The V gene's germline CDR1 is SGHTS and CDR2 YDEGEE. V lost 4 bases and J 2 bases, leaving 12 bases between the germline ends. This CDR3 is CASSLEGGQETQYF. DNA of the CDR3: TGTGCCAGCAGCCTCGAAGGGGGGCAAGAGACCCAGTACTTC.

The chain joins TRBV5-1 to TRBJ1-3; TRBD1 might be the D (6 bases). Trimming removed 3 bases from V and 3 bases from J, with 19 bases in between. Germline V gene lookup returns CDR1 SGHRS and CDR2 YFSETQ. The CDR3 loop spans 17 amino acids. CDR3 residues: CASSSSWAGALGNTIYF. CDR3 DNA sequence: TGCGCCAGCAGCTCCTCTTGGGCGGGGGCGCTTGGAAACACCATATATTTT.

The V gene is TRBV11-2, the J gene TRBJ1-1, with D possibly matching TRBD1 (5 bases). The CDR3 sequence is 14 residues long. V lost 5 bases and J 1 base, leaving 11 bases between the germline ends. Germline V gives CDR1 SGHAT, CDR2 FQNNGV. The DNA for the CDR3 is TGTGCCAGCAGCCCATTTCAGGGGAACACTGAAGCTTTCTTT. Its translation: CASSPFQGNTEAFF.

The genes are TRBV5-4 and TRBJ2-5, with D possibly called TRBD1 or TRBD2 (5 bases each). The CDR3 is 13 residues long. Germline CDR1 SGHNT, CDR2 YYREEE (reference sequence). V was clipped by 3 bases and J by 3 bases, with 9 bases between them. The DNA for the CDR3 is TGTGCCAGCAGCTCGGTGGGGGAAGAGACCCAGTACTTC. Protein: CASSSVGEETQYF. Drawing the rest from reference TRBV5-4 and TRBJ2-5, the complete variable domain is ETGVTQSPTHLIKTRGQQVTLRCSSQSGHNTVSWYQQALGQGPQFIFQYYREEENGRGNFPPRFSGLQFPNYSSELNVNALELDDSALYLCASSSVGEETQYFGPGTRLLVL.

The rearrangement joins TRBV15 to TRBJ1-2; D is perhaps TRBD1 (6 bases). The CDR3 has 14 residues. V lost 8 bases to trimming and J lost 8 bases, with 21 bases between them. CDR1 LNHNV and CDR2 YYDKDF come from the germline V gene (reference sequence). CDR3 sequence: CATRPRGRGGGYTF. The CDR3 nucleotides are TGTGCCACCCGACCGAGGGGCAGGGGAGGCGGCTACACCTTC.

The gene calls are TRBV30 and TRBJ1-5; perhaps TRBD1 as D (6 bases). Germline V gives CDR1 GTSNPN, CDR2 SVGIG (reference sequence). The V and J ends lost 2 bases and 5 bases respectively, with 13 bases between them. This CDR3 spans 14 amino acids. CDR3 sequence (DNA): TGTGCCTGGAGTACAGGGTTTGGGGATCAGCCCCAGCATTTT. This sequence encodes CAWSTGFGDQPQHF. Using reference TRBV30 and TRBJ1-5 for the parts outside the CDR3, the full variable domain is SQTIHQWPATLVQPVGSPLSLECTVEGTSNPNLYWYRQAAGRGLQLLFYSVGIGQISSEVPQNLSASRPQDRQFILSSKKLLLSDSGFYLCAWSTGFGDQPQHFGDGTRLSIL.

The CDR3 DNA is TGTGCCACCGGTGGAGGGAACGGTCAGCCCCAGCATTTT. This translates into CATGGGNGQPQHF. The chain combines TRBV6-5 with TRBJ1-5; D remains ambiguous. With 10 bases removed from V and 6 bases from J, the gap between germline ends came to 16 bases. The germline V gene encodes CDR1 MNHEY and CDR2 SVGAGI. This CDR3 spans 13 amino acids.

This sequence joins TRBV5-1 and TRBJ2-5; 9 bases map to TRBD2. V shed 8 bases and J 2 bases; nucleotides not matched to a gene: 10. This CDR3 contains 15 residues. Germline V gene data show CDR1 as SGHRS and CDR2 as YFSETQ. In DNA form, the CDR3 reads TGCGCCAGTGCCCTTAGCGGGGGCCTACAAGAGACCCAGTACTTC. Amino acids: CASALSGGLQETQYF.

The chain joins TRBV7-2 to TRBJ2-1; D uncertain. The CDR3 is 13 residues long. CDR1 and CDR2 (germline): SGHTA, FQGNSA. Deletions cut 2 bases from V and 7 bases from J, with 9 bases between. CDR3 coding DNA: TGTGCCAGCAGCTTATACAGCCTAAATGAGCAGTTCTTC. The encoded protein is CASSLYSLNEQFF.

The chain joins TRBV6-5 to TRBJ1-1, with D maybe TRBD1 (5 bases). This CDR3 is 14 amino acids long. Germline values: CDR1 MNHEY, CDR2 SVGAGI. Trimming cost V 6 bases and J 0 bases, with 11 bases left between them. This CDR3 is CASRHGAVNTEAFF. CDR3 bases: TGTGCCAGCAGACACGGGGCGGTGAACACTGAAGCTTTCTTT.

This sequence joins TRBV24-1 and TRBJ1-4, with D possibly being TRBD1 (6 bases). The CDR3 totals 15 residues. Trimming took 6 bases from V and 10 from J, leaving 20 bases between them. Germline values: CDR1 KGHDR, CDR2 SFDVKD. The CDR3 DNA reads as TGTGCCACCAGTTTCCGGACAGTCCCTTCCTCAAAACTGTTTTTT. Its protein product is CATSFRTVPSSKLFF.

The chain uses TRBV29-1 and TRBJ2-7; TRBD1 is a possible D gene (5 bases). Per the germline V gene, CDR1 is SQVTM and CDR2 is ANQGSEA. The V end was cut by 1 base, the J end by 2 bases, with 9 bases between. The CDR3 has 13 amino acids. CDR3 bases: TGCAGCGTTGAAGCAGGGTCCACCTACGAGCAGTACTTC. It specifies CSVEAGSTYEQYF.

The chain combines TRBV5-5 with TRBJ2-1, with D tentatively TRBD2 (6 bases). This CDR3 contains 14 residues. The V end lost 0 bases, the J end lost 6 bases, and 10 bases lay between the germline ends. In germline, CDR1 is SGHKS, CDR2 YYEKEE (reference sequence). CDR3 DNA sequence: TGTGCCAGCAGCTTGGAGCCGACTAGCAATGAGCAGTTCTTC. Encoded protein: CASSLEPTSNEQFF.